The clone carrying this T cell receptor (beta chain) appeared a few times. Its antigen is unknown. Losses at the gene ends were 5 bases for V and 8 bases for J; bases not matched to a gene: 11. Germline values: CDR1 DFQATT, CDR2 SNEGSKA (reference sequence). The CDR3 loop spans 14 amino acids. Individual cDNA molecules had unique molecular identifiers attached to them by the library. TCRdb called the RACE reads again in MiXCR, with one record for every CDR3 protein. Here the sample spans some 380,000 distinct CDR3 sequences, about 4.4% being singletons. This specimen comes from a study of human T cells and chemical hapten exposure. General observations from the study: Correlating positively with patch test score were the PT1 expanded TCR counts.

Time point in this sample: patch test 1, 2 weeks after DPC sensitization. Treatment indicated: therapeutic diphenylcyclopropenone sensitization with weekly scalp DPC. The receptor's source is a woman in her forties or fifties with alopecia areata. Some clones in this sample may be carry-over from other donors' samples. Sequencing was performed on whole blood, taken in connection with sensitization to the hapten diphenylcyclopropenone (DPC). This chain joins TRBV20-1 and TRBJ2-1; the match to TRBD1 covers 8 bases. The CDR3 loop reads CSAQRSQGAYEQFF. The CDR3 DNA reads as TGCAGTGCTCAGAGATCCCAGGGGGCCTATGAGCAGTTCTTC.